A single sample gave rise to the 14 T cell receptor beta chains below, sequenced in a study of cytomegalovirus exposure and HLA in healthy donors. The PCR used 60 Vbeta and 13 Jbeta primers. The table came from immunoSEQ multiplex PCR; TCRdb's copy has only in-frame clones and leaves some out. The repertoire table contains 96,000 or so clones. Source material: PBMCs. The receptors come from a girl aged 5 to 17 in good health and CMV-seropositive.

V usage is TRBV6-1 and J usage is TRBJ1-3; tentative D call: TRBD1 (5 bases). CDR1 is MNHNS and CDR2 is SASEGT in the germline V gene. Trimming took off 1 base at V and 0 bases at J, with 7 bases between the two ends. The CDR3 is made up of 15 amino acids. Here the CDR3 reads CASSEGGSSGNTIYF. CDR3 DNA sequence: TGTGCCAGCAGTGAAGGGGGCTCCTCTGGAAACACCATATATTTT.

The V call is TRBV19, the J call TRBJ1-2; D not resolved. This CDR3 has 14 residues. Looked up from germline, CDR1 is LNHDA and CDR2 is SQIVND (reference sequence). Trimming pared 8 bases from V and 0 bases from J, leaving 13 bases between. CDR3 sequence (DNA): TGTGCCAGTTCCCCTCCTACAGCTAACTATGGCTACACCTTC. Its protein is CASSPPTANYGYTF.

The chain employs TRBV7-2 and TRBJ2-3; 8 nucleotides line up with TRBD1. Trimming cost V 5 bases and J 2 bases; bases outside gene matches: 6. Germline V lookup: CDR1 SGHTA, CDR2 FQGNSA. This CDR3 region has 15 residues. The CDR3 coding sequence is TGTGCCAGCAGCCCGGGGACAGGATCCACAGATACGCAGTATTTT. Translating it yields CASSPGTGSTDTQYF.

The chain recombines TRBV9 with TRBJ1-5, with D perhaps TRBD1 (5 bases). The CDR3 is 15 residues long. In germline, CDR1 is SGDLS, CDR2 YYNGEE. V was clipped by 1 base and J by 4 bases, with 12 bases between them. The CDR3 coding sequence is TGTGCCAGCAGCGTATCAGGGCAACTTAATCAGCCCCAGCATTTT. It codes for CASSVSGQLNQPQHF.

The chain is built from TRBV6-5 and TRBJ2-3; D is possibly TRBD1 (7 bases). Germline loops: CDR1 MNHEY, CDR2 SVGAGI. CDR3 length equals 16 residues. Trimming cost V 2 bases and J 3 bases, with 15 bases left between them. As DNA, the CDR3 is TGTGCCAGCAGTTACCCACTGGAGGGGGCAACAGATACGCAGTATTTT. Translating it yields CASSYPLEGATDTQYF.

V usage is TRBV14 and J usage is TRBJ2-7, with no clear D. In germline, CDR1 is SGHDN, CDR2 FVKESK. This CDR3 has 13 residues. Trimming stripped 0 bases from V and 3 bases from J, with 6 bases between. CDR3 protein: CASSQDPVYEQYF. The CDR3 DNA is TGTGCCAGCAGCCAAGACCCCGTCTACGAGCAGTACTTC.

The CDR3 coding sequence is TGCGCCAGCAGCCAAGACCGACAGGCCGGATCCTACGAGCAGTACTTC. Residues: CASSQDRQAGSYEQYF. V is TRBV4-3 and J is TRBJ2-7; possible D gene TRBD1, 6 bases. The V end was cut by 0 bases, the J end by 1 base, with 13 bases between. The germline V gene has CDR1 LGHNA and CDR2 YSLEER. CDR3 length: 16 amino acids.

The chain joins TRBV28 to TRBJ2-7; TRBD1 agrees at 11 bases. V gave up 4 bases and J gave up 3 bases; unmatched junction bases: 5. Per germline, CDR1 MDHEN and CDR2 SYDVKM. The CDR3 covers 15 residues. CDR3 DNA sequence: TGTGCCAGCAGTTCCCGGGACAGGGGGATCTACGAGCAGTACGTC. This encodes CASSSRDRGIYEQYV.

The V gene is TRBV19, the J gene TRBJ1-5, with 10 bases lining up with TRBD1. The junction had 6 bases not matched to a gene; V was cut back by 6 bases and J by 1 base. CDR1 and CDR2 from the germline V gene are LNHDA and SQIVND (reference sequence). This CDR3 is 16 amino acids long. CDR3 in amino acids: CASRKWDRGSNQPQHF. For the CDR3, the DNA is TGTGCCAGTAGAAAATGGGACAGGGGAAGCAATCAGCCCCAGCATTTT.

The chain links TRBV9 to TRBJ1-6; perhaps TRBD1 as D (5 bases). This CDR3 comprises 15 residues. Germline V gene sequence: CDR1 SGDLS, CDR2 YYNGEE. The V end lost 3 bases, the J end lost 11 bases, and 18 bases lay between the germline ends. The CDR3 DNA reads TGTGCCAGCAGCGCCAGGGTTGACGGCGATCCACCCCTCCACTTT. Its protein is CASSARVDGDPPLHF.

The chain joins TRBV9 to TRBJ1-1; 7 nucleotides match TRBD1. This CDR3 has 14 residues. V shed 0 bases and J 4 bases; nucleotides not matched to a gene: 3. Looked up from germline, CDR1 is SGDLS and CDR2 is YYNGEE. The DNA for the CDR3 is TGTGCCAGCAGCGTAGCTTACAGGGGCACTGAAGCTTTCTTT. This gives the protein CASSVAYRGTEAFF.

This chain connects TRBV11-2 to TRBJ1-1, with 8 bases matching TRBD1. Germline trimming cut 1 base from V and 0 bases from J; bases unmatched to any gene: 4. Germline V gives CDR1 SGHAT, CDR2 FQNNGV. The CDR3 runs 16 residues. The chain's CDR3 is CASSLVTGVMNTEAFF. DNA of the CDR3: TGTGCCAGCAGCTTAGTGACAGGGGTCATGAACACTGAAGCTTTCTTT.

This chain links TRBV7-9 with TRBJ1-5, with D tentatively TRBD1 (6 bases). Germline loops: CDR1 SEHNR, CDR2 FQNEAQ (reference sequence). Trimming shortened V by 9 bases and J by 8 bases, and 23 bases separated the two germline ends. CDR3 length equals 15 residues. CDR3 DNA sequence: TGTGCCAGTTCCGTAGGGGGGGGGCCGTTAGAGCCCCAGCATTTT. Encoded protein: CASSVGGGPLEPQHF.

The CDR3 region is CASSVASGGHNEQFF. CDR3 nucleotides: TGTGCCAGCAGCGTAGCTAGCGGGGGGCACAATGAGCAGTTCTTC. V gene TRBV9 combines with J gene TRBJ2-1; TRBD2 matches 11 bases. Germline V lookup: CDR1 SGDLS, CDR2 YYNGEE. V dropped 0 bases and J dropped 5; count of bases not matched to a gene: 1. This CDR3 contains 15 residues.